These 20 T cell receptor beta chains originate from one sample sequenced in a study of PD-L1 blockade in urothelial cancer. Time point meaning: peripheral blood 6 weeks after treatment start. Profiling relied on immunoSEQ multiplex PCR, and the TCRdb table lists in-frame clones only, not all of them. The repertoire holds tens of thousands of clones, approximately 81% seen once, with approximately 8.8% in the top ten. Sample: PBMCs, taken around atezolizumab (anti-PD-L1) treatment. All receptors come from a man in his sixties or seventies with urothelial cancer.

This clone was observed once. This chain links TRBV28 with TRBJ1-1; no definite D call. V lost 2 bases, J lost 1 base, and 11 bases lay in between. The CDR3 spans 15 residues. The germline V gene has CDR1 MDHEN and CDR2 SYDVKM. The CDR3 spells CASSLGIGGNTEAFF. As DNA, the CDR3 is TGTGCCAGCAGTTTAGGGATAGGAGGGAACACTGAAGCTTTCTTT.

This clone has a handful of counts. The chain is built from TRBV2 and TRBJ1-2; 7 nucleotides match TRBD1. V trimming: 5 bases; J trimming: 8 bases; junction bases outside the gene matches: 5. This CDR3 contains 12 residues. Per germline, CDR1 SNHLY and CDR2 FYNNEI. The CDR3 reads CASSFDREGYTF. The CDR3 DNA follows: TGTGCCAGCAGTTTCGACAGGGAAGGCTACACCTTC.

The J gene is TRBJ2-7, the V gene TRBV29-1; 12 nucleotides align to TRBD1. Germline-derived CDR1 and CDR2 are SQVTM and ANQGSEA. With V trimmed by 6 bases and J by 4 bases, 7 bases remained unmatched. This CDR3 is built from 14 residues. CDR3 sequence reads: CSVTGQGAGYEQYF. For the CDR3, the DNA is TGCAGCGTCACGGGACAGGGGGCAGGGTACGAGCAGTACTTC.

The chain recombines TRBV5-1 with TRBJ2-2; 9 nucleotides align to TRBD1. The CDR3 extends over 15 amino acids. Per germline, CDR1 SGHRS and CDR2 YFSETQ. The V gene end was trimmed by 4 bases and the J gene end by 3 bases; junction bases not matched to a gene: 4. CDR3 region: CASSPRTGDTGELFF. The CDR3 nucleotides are TGCGCCAGCAGCCCGAGGACAGGGGACACCGGGGAGCTGTTTTTT.

In DNA, the CDR3 is TGCGCCAGCAGCTTCTTTACAGGGGTGAACACTGAAGCTTTCTTT. It specifies CASSFFTGVNTEAFF. The V and J genes are TRBV5-1 and TRBJ1-1; 7 bases match TRBD1. V shed 2 bases and J 0 bases; nucleotides not matched to a gene: 4. Per the germline V gene, CDR1 is SGHRS and CDR2 is YFSETQ. This CDR3 region has 15 residues.

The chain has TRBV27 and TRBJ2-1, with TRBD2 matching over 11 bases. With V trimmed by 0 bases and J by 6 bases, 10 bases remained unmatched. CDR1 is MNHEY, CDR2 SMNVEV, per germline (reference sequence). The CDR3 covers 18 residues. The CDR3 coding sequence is TGTGCCAGCAGTTTATCTAATAGAGGACTAGCGGGTAGCAATGAGCAGTTCTTC. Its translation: CASSLSNRGLAGSNEQFF.

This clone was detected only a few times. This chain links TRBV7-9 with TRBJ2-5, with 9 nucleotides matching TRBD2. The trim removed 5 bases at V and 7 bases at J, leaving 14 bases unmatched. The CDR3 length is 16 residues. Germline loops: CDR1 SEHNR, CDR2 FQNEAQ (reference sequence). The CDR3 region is CASSPYEREVTGTQYF. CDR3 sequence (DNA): TGTGCCAGCAGCCCATACGAGCGGGAGGTAACCGGGACCCAGTACTTC.

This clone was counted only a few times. This CDR3 reads CASSQGQGTRYGYTF. For the CDR3, the DNA is TGTGCCAGCAGCCAGGGACAGGGCACGAGGTATGGCTACACCTTC. This rearrangement joins TRBV7-9 to TRBJ1-2; 9 bases fit TRBD1. There are 15 residues in the CDR3. The J segment lost 5 bases and the V segment lost 5 bases, leaving 9 bases of the junction unmatched. The V gene's germline CDR1 is SEHNR and CDR2 FQNEAQ (reference sequence).

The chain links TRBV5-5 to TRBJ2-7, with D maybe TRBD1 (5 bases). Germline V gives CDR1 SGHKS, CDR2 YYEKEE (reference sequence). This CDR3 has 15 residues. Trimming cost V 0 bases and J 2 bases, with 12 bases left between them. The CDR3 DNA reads TGTGCCAGCAGCTTGGCCCCCCAGGGAACCTACGAGCAGTACTTC. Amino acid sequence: CASSLAPQGTYEQYF.

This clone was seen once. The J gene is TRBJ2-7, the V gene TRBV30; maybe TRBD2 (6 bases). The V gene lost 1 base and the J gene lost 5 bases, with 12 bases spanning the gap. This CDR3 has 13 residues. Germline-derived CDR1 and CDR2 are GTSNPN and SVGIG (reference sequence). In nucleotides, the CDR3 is TGTGCCTGGAGTGCGGGGGTAGGTGACGAGCAGTACTTC. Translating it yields CAWSAGVGDEQYF.

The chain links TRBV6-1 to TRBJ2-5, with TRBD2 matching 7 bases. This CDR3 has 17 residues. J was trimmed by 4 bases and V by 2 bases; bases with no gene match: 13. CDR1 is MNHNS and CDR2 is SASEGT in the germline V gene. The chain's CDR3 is CASSEWGFEGEGETQYF. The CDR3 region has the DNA TGTGCCAGCAGTGAATGGGGCTTTGAAGGGGAGGGAGAGACCCAGTACTTC.

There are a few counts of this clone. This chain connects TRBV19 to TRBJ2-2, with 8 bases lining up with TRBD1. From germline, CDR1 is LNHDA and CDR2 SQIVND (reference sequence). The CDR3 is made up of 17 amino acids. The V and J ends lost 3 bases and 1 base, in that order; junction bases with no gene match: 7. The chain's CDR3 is CASSMPMDRENTGELFF. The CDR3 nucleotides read TGTGCCAGTAGTATGCCCATGGACAGGGAGAACACCGGGGAGCTGTTTTTT.

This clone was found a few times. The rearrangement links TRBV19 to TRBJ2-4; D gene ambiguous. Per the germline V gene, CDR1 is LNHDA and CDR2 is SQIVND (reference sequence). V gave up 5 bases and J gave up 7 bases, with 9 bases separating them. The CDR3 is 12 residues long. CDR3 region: CASSGLVNIQYF. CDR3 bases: TGTGCCAGTAGTGGCCTCGTTAACATTCAGTACTTC.

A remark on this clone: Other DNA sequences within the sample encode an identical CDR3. CDR3 bases: TGCGCCAGCAGCTTGACTAGCGGGGGTACCTACAATGAGCAGTTCTTC. Its protein is CASSLTSGGTYNEQFF. This chain connects TRBV5-1 to TRBJ2-1; TRBD2 agrees at 11 bases. The CDR3 runs to 16 residues. V trimming: 1 base; J trimming: 2 bases; junction bases outside the gene matches: 2. Germline V lookup: CDR1 SGHRS, CDR2 YFSETQ. The full variable domain, in which reference TRBV5-1 and TRBJ2-1 provide the parts outside the CDR3, is KAGVTQTPRYLIKTRGQQVTLSCSPISGHRSVSWYQQTPGQGLQFLFEYFSETQRNKGNFPGRFSGRQFSNSRSEMNVSTLELGDSALYLCASSLTSGGTYNEQFFGPGTRLTVL.

CDR3 coding DNA: TGTGCCAGCTCACCACGGACTAGTTATGAGACCCAGTACTTC. Translation: CASSPRTSYETQYF. This chain uses TRBV18 with TRBJ2-5; 7 nucleotides match TRBD2. V shed 1 base, J shed 5 bases, and the junction held 4 bases outside the gene matches. The CDR3 sequence is 14 residues long. Germline V gene lookup returns CDR1 KGHSH and CDR2 LQKENI.

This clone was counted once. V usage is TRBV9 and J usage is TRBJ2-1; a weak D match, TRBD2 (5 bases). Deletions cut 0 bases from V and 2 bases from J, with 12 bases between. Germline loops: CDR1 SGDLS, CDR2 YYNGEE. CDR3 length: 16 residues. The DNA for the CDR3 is TGTGCCAGCAGCGTAGGCGGGCTAAGAGCCTACAATGAGCAGTTCTTC. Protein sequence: CASSVGGLRAYNEQFF.

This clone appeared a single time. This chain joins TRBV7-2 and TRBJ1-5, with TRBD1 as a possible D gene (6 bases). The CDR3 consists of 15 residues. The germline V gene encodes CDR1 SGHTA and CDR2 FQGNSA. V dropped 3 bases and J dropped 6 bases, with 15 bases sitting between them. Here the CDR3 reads CASSLAGGGFQPQHF. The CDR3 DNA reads TGTGCCAGCAGCTTGGCGGGAGGGGGTTTTCAGCCCCAGCATTTT.

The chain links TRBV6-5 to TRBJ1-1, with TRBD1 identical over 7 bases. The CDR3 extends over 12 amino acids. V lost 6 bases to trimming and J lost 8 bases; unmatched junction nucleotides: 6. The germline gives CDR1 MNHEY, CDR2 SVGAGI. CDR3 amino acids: CASRTTGREAFF. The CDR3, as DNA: TGTGCCAGCAGGACGACAGGGAGAGAAGCTTTCTTT.

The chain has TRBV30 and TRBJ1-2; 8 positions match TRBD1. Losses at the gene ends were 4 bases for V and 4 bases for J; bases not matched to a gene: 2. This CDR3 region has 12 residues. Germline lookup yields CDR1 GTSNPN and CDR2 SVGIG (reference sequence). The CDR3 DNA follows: TGTGCCTGGAATGACAGGGGCTATGGCTACACCTTC. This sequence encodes CAWNDRGYGYTF.

Written as DNA, the CDR3 is TGCGCCAGCAGCCGACCGGGAAGGGGGACCCCCGGGGAGCTGTTTTTT. This codes for CASSRPGRGTPGELFF. The chain uses TRBV10-1 and TRBJ2-2; D is possibly TRBD1 (6 bases). Germline-derived CDR1 and CDR2 are WNHNN and SYGVQD (reference sequence). The V and J ends lost 6 bases and 6 bases respectively, with 20 bases between them. This CDR3 is 16 amino acids long.